These 15 T cell receptor beta chains came from one sample sequenced in a study of blood T cells in healthy people across ages. Then a second PCR, running roughly 7 to 11 cycles, was carried out with a sample-barcoded 5' primer and a J-beta primer mix. TCRdb re-called the 5' RACE reads with MiXCR, one entry per CDR3 protein. The sample has around 1,900,000 distinct CDR3 sequences, roughly two fifths seen once. The specimen sequenced was blood. The receptors stem from a human donor in good health.

The chain has TRBV4-2 and TRBJ1-1, with a tentative D call TRBD1 (5 bases). CDR1 and CDR2 from the germline V gene are LGHNA and YNFKEQ. The V end was cut by 3 bases, the J end by 11 bases, with 13 bases between. The CDR3 runs 12 residues. The CDR3 DNA reads TGTGCCAGCAGCCAGCCGGAAGGGGCCGCTTTCTTT. This gives the protein CASSQPEGAAFF.

In this sample, this clonotype turned up once. The chain is built from TRBV12-3 or TRBV12-4 and TRBJ1-5, with TRBD1 as a possible D gene (6 bases). V was clipped by 7 bases and J by 4 bases, with 17 bases between them. CDR3 length equals 15 residues. The CDR3 nucleotides read TGTGCCAGCACTTGGTATCAGGGGTCAAATCAGCCCCAGCATTTT. This translates into CASTWYQGSNQPQHF.

The V and J genes are TRBV28 and TRBJ2-7; 10 nucleotides line up with TRBD1. CDR3 length equals 18 residues. Germline CDR1 and CDR2: MDHEN and SYDVKM. V dropped 3 bases and J dropped 1; count of bases not matched to a gene: 12. The chain's CDR3 is CASSFDGGQGVGSYEQYF. CDR3 in DNA: TGTGCCAGCAGTTTCGATGGTGGACAGGGGGTGGGGTCCTACGAGCAGTACTTC.

V is TRBV4-3 and J is TRBJ2-5, with 9 bases aligning to TRBD2. Trimming at V came to 4 bases and at J to 2 bases, leaving 5 bases not matched to a gene. The CDR3 sequence is 15 residues long. CDR1 is LGHNA and CDR2 is YSLEER in the germline V gene. Here the CDR3 DNA reads TGCGCCAGCAGCCGACAGCTAGCGGGGCAAGAGACCCAGTACTTC. Residues: CASSRQLAGQETQYF.

The rearrangement links TRBV5-5 to TRBJ2-7; tentative D call: TRBD1 (7 bases). This CDR3 contains 13 residues. The V end lost 7 bases, the J end lost 4 bases, and 15 bases lay between the germline ends. Germline values: CDR1 SGHKS, CDR2 YYEKEE (reference sequence). The CDR3 region is CASGQGGRYEQYF. Written as DNA, the CDR3 is TGTGCCAGCGGGCAGGGGGGTAGGTACGAGCAGTACTTC.

This clonotype was observed a handful of times. The genes are TRBV25-1 and TRBJ1-2; no firm D call. This CDR3 comprises 14 residues. From germline, CDR1 is MGHDK and CDR2 SYGVNS. Trimming pared 0 bases from V and 2 bases from J, leaving 7 bases between. CDR3 loop: CASSEYFANYGYTF. DNA of the CDR3: TGTGCCAGCAGTGAATATTTCGCCAACTATGGCTACACCTTC.

This clonotype was seen a single time. J is TRBJ2-1 and V is TRBV24-1; D not resolved. Trimming removed 6 bases at V and 2 bases at J, with 10 bases between. This CDR3 has 14 residues. The V gene's germline CDR1 is KGHDR and CDR2 SFDVKD. CDR3 region: CATSSEPPYNEQFF. Here the CDR3 DNA reads TGTGCCACCAGTAGCGAACCCCCCTACAATGAGCAGTTCTTC.

The V and J genes are TRBV7-8 and TRBJ1-5, with D possibly matching TRBD1 (6 bases). Trimming took 2 bases from V and 5 from J, leaving 13 bases between them. The CDR3 spans 15 residues. Germline V gives CDR1 SGHVS, CDR2 FQNEAQ. This CDR3 reads CASSLLGAEYQPQHF. CDR3 bases: TGTGCCAGCAGCTTACTGGGGGCCGAATATCAGCCCCAGCATTTT.

The table lists this clonotype with many counts. This chain joins TRBV6-5 and TRBJ1-2; D gene ambiguous. CDR3 length equals 15 residues. Trimming took 0 bases from V and 2 from J, leaving 10 bases between them. In germline, CDR1 is MNHEY, CDR2 SVGAGI. The CDR3 loop is CASSYSRAANYGYTF. The DNA of the CDR3 is TGTGCCAGCAGTTACTCGAGGGCAGCCAACTATGGCTACACCTTC.

The chain links TRBV3-1 to TRBJ2-3; unclear D gene. Trimming took 2 bases from V and 4 from J, leaving 13 bases between them. Germline assignment: CDR1 LGHDT and CDR2 YNNKEL (reference sequence). The length of the CDR3 is 15 residues. The CDR3 loop reads CASSQQLSLPDTQYF. For the CDR3, the DNA is TGTGCCAGCAGCCAACAACTCTCCCTCCCAGATACGCAGTATTTT.

This chain links TRBV7-8 with TRBJ2-7, with D tentatively TRBD2 (6 bases). The CDR3 is 13 residues long. Trimming took off 2 bases at V and 6 bases at J, with 11 bases between the two ends. Germline V lookup: CDR1 SGHVS, CDR2 FQNEAQ. CDR3 sequence: CASSLSGSGEQYF. CDR3 coding DNA: TGTGCCAGCAGCTTAAGCGGGTCGGGCGAGCAGTACTTC.

The CDR3, as DNA: TGTGCCTGCCGTCAGGGGATCACTGAAGCTTTCTTT. Amino acid sequence: CACRQGITEAFF. This chain joins TRBV6-6 and TRBJ1-1; TRBD1 is a possible D gene (6 bases). Germline CDR1 reads MNHNY; CDR2 reads SVGAGI (reference sequence). Between the trimmed V and J ends, which lost 11 bases and 4 bases, there was a span of 14 bases. The CDR3 is made up of 12 amino acids.

This clonotype was detected a few times. This chain links TRBV6-2 or TRBV6-3 with TRBJ1-1; tentative D call: TRBD1 (6 bases). The CDR3 runs to 14 residues. The germline CDR1 and CDR2 sequences are MNHEY and SVGEGT. Trimming cost V 1 base and J 2 bases, with 8 bases left between them. This CDR3 reads CASSYWTANTEAFF. The CDR3, as DNA: TGTGCCAGCAGTTACTGGACAGCTAACACTGAAGCTTTCTTT.

The chain joins TRBV20-1 to TRBJ2-1; weak D call: TRBD1 (5 bases). There are 12 residues in the CDR3. Germline lookup yields CDR1 DFQATT and CDR2 SNEGSKA (reference sequence). CDR3 nucleotide sequence: TGCAGGGTCAGGGCCCTAGACAATGAGCAGTTCTTC. Translated, it gives CRVRALDNEQFF.

This clonotype turned up a few times. The chain joins TRBV7-2 to TRBJ2-7, with D unresolved. V was trimmed by 8 bases and J by 2 bases, leaving 10 bases between them. Germline assignment: CDR1 SGHTA and CDR2 FQGNSA. The CDR3 sequence is 12 residues long. CDR3 protein: CASGSVPYEQYF. CDR3 DNA sequence: TGTGCCAGCGGTTCGGTCCCCTACGAGCAGTACTTC. Using reference TRBV7-2 and TRBJ2-7 for the parts outside the CDR3, the full variable domain is GAGVSQSPSNKVTEKGKDVELRCDPISGHTALYWYRQSLGQGLEFLIYFQGNSAPDKSGLPSDRFSAERTGGSVSTLTIQRTQQEDSAVYLCASGSVPYEQYFGPGTRLTVT.